This T cell receptor beta chain was sequenced for a study of CD8 T cells in Susac syndrome. Overall study: Active disease was present in about 6 of the sequenced Susac syndrome patients, whereas fewer than ten of them were in remission.

Overall study results and limits: The Susac syndrome CD4+ T cell repertoires displayed no clonal expansion.

RNA totalling about 0.45 to 1 ug underwent reverse transcription with random hexamers. The amplification used immunoSEQ multiplex PCR on TCR beta CDR3; it spanned 54 Vbeta and 13 Jbeta. TCRdb recomputed calls from the immunoSEQ multiplex PCR reads with MiXCR, one row per CDR3 protein. The sample lists about 200,000 distinct CDR3 sequences, 75% to 95% occurring once. CDR3 size: 16 residues. Per the germline V gene, CDR1 is SGHAT and CDR2 is FQNNGV. Deletions cut 5 bases from V and 0 bases from J, with 15 bases between. TEMRA cells were FACS-enriched, and CD8+ and CD4+ T cells were isolated negatively. Details on this clonotype: Its antigen is as yet unknown.

Sequencing was done on a sample of CD4+ T cells from PBMCs. This TCR was sampled from a human donor with Susac syndrome. The V call is TRBV11-2, the J call TRBJ2-3, with TRBD2 as a possible D gene (6 bases). DNA for the CDR3: TGTGCCAGCAGCAATCAGGGACTGTCTAGCACAGATACGCAGTATTTT. This translates into CASSNQGLSSTDTQYF.